This is a list of T cell receptor beta chains from one sample in a study of cytomegalovirus exposure and HLA in healthy donors. Only in-frame clones appear in the TCRdb table, and some are missing; sequencing was by immunoSEQ multiplex PCR. The sample holds about 160,000 clones; roughly 79% are singletons and the top ten take around 3.2%. Sequenced input: PBMCs. These receptors were taken from a woman aged 45 to 65 in good health and CMV-seropositive. Both conserved end residues are part of each CDR3. The D gene is left open where the match is weak. The size field is filled for only some rows; it gives once, few, many or a size class.

- | TRBJ2-5 | - | TRBV11-3 | TGTGCCAGCAGCTTAGGAGCCAGGGGCTCGAGGTGGCGAGAGACCCAGTACTTC | CASSLGARGSRWRETQYF
TRBD1 | TRBJ2-7 | - | TRBV19 | TGTGCCAGTAAATTCCAGGGGGTCAGCTCCTACGAGCAGTACTTC | CASKFQGVSSYEQYF
- | TRBJ2-7 | - | TRBV28 | TGTGCCAGCAGTTCCTGGACCGACGGGAACTCCTACGAGCAGTACTTC | CASSSWTDGNSYEQYF
- | TRBJ1-2 | - | TRBV4-1 | TGCGCCAGCAGCCCAAGAGGACAGTATGGCTACACCTTC | CASSPRGQYGYTF
TRBD2 | TRBJ2-1 | - | TRBV10-3 | TGTGCCATCAGTGGAGGCGGGGGGGCCTACAATGAGCAGTTCTTC | CAISGGGGAYNEQFF
TRBD1 | TRBJ1-2 | - | TRBV12-5 | TGTGCTAGTGGTTCATGGACAGGTCAAAACTCTCCTAACTATGGCTACACCTTC | CASGSWTGQNSPNYGYTF
- | TRBJ2-3 | - | TRBV5-1 | TGCGCCAGCAGCCTATCTAGCGCAGGTACGCAGTATTTT | CASSLSSAGTQYF
TRBD1 | TRBJ1-1 | - | TRBV5-1 | TGCGCCAGCAGCTGGAGACAGGGTGGGAACACTGAAGCTTTCTTT | CASSWRQGGNTEAFF
- | TRBJ1-1 | few | TRBV5-1 | TGCGCCAGCAGCTTGACAGGGACGGACACTGAAGCTTTCTTT | CASSLTGTDTEAFF
- | TRBJ2-1 | - | TRBV4-2 | TGTGCCAGCAGCCAAGATGGGAGGAGAGGCTACAATGAGCAGTTCTTC | CASSQDGRRGYNEQFF
TRBD1 | TRBJ1-4 | - | TRBV2 | TGTGCCAGTCTGGACAGGGTCAATGAAAAACTGTTTTTT | CASLDRVNEKLFF
- | TRBJ2-7 | - | TRBV7-2 | TGTGCCAGCAGCCCCGGGGTCGAGCAGTACTTC | CASSPGVEQYF
TRBD2 | TRBJ2-7 | - | TRBV19 | TGTGCCAGCTCTCCTTTGGCTAGCGGGGATTACGAGCAGTACTTC | CASSPLASGDYEQYF
- | TRBJ1-2 | - | TRBV5-5 | TGTGCCAGCACCCCAGATCAGGGGTCCGGTGGCTACACCTTC | CASTPDQGSGGYTF
TRBD2 | TRBJ2-5 | - | TRBV7-3 | TGTGCCAGCAACCCCCGACTAGCGGACCCCCAGGGGACCCAGTACTTC | CASNPRLADPQGTQYF
- | TRBJ1-5 | - | TRBV5-4 | TGTGCCAGCAGCTTGGCCCCCACAGGGAATCAGCCCCAGCATTTT | CASSLAPTGNQPQHF
- | TRBJ1-4 | - | TRBV4-2 | TGTGCCAGCAGCCACAGGGAAACTAATGAAAAACTGTTTTTT | CASSHRETNEKLFF
- | TRBJ2-3 | - | TRBV7-9 | TGTGCCAGCAGCTTACAGGGACTCCCGAGCCCAGATACGCAGTATTTT | CASSLQGLPSPDTQYF
TRBD1 | TRBJ2-2 | - | TRBV19 | TGTGCCAGTAGTCCGGACAGGGGCGCCGGGGAGCTGTTTTTT | CASSPDRGAGELFF
TRBD1 | TRBJ1-2 | - | TRBV18 | TGTGCCAGCTCACCACTTTTGTCAGGGGGCTATGGCTACACCTTC | CASSPLLSGGYGYTF
TRBD1 | TRBJ2-1 | - | TRBV10-3 | TGTGCCATCAGTGAGGGACAGGGGAGGTCCAATGAGCAGTTCTTC | CAISEGQGRSNEQFF
- | TRBJ2-5 | - | TRBV9 | TGTGCCAGCAGCGTTCATTGGCAGGGTCAAGAGACCCAGTACTTC | CASSVHWQGQETQYF
TRBD1 | TRBJ1-1 | - | TRBV5-1 | TGCGCCAGTACACAGGGGACACCGAACACTGAAGCTTTCTTT | CASTQGTPNTEAFF
TRBD1 | TRBJ1-2 | - | TRBV25-1 | TGTGCCAGCAGTGAATGGACAGGGGTGGACTATGGCTACACCTTC | CASSEWTGVDYGYTF
- | TRBJ1-1 | - | TRBV5-6 | TGTGCCAGCAGCGGCGGAGACACTGAAGCTTTCTTT | CASSGGDTEAFF
- | TRBJ2-3 | - | TRBV7-2 | TGTGCCAGCGGAGTGACAGGTCGCACAGATACGCAGTATTTT | CASGVTGRTDTQYF
- | TRBJ2-7 | - | TRBV7-2 | TGTGCCAGCAGCTTACGATGGAGGATCATCGGCGAGCAGTACTTC | CASSLRWRIIGEQYF
TRBD1 | TRBJ2-7 | - | TRBV7-9 | TGTGCCAGCAGCACCAACCGGGACAGCCTCTCCTACGAGCAGTACTTC | CASSTNRDSLSYEQYF
TRBD2 | TRBJ2-3 | - | TRBV6-1 | TGTGCCGGCCGCCCTAGCGGGGGGGTTACAGATACGCAGTATTTT | CAGRPSGGVTDTQYF
- | TRBJ2-2 | - | TRBV29-1 | TGCAGCGTTGAAGATCCAAGTCAGTTCGGGGAGCTGTTTTTT | CSVEDPSQFGELFF
TRBD2 | TRBJ2-7 | - | TRBV2 | TGTGCCAGCAGTGAATGGGGAGGGCAGGCGGGCTTC | CASSEWGGQAGF
- | TRBJ2-1 | - | TRBV28 | TGTGCCAGCAGTTTTGAGGTAGGGGTGGAGTTCTTC | CASSFEVGVEFF
- | TRBJ1-1 | - | TRBV18 | TGTGCCAGCTCACTTGGGGCAGTTCACACTGAAGCTTTCTTT | CASSLGAVHTEAFF
TRBD2 | TRBJ2-2 | - | TRBV19 | TGTGCCAGTAGTATGGCACTAGCGGGAGGAACCGGGGAGCTGTTTTTT | CASSMALAGGTGELFF